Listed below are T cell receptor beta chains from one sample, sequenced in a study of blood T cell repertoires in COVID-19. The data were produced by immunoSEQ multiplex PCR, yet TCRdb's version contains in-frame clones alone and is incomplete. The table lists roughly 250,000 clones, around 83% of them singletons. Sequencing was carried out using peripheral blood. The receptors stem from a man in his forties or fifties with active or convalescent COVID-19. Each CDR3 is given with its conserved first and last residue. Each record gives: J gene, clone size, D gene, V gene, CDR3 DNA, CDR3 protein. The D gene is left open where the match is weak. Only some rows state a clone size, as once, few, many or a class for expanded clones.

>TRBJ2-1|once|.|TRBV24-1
TGTGCCACCAGTGAACCAACAGGTGACTCCTACAATGAGCAGTTCTTC
CATSEPTGDSYNEQFF
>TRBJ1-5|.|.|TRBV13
TGTGCCAGCAGCAAACCACAGGGACCCAGCAATCAGCCCCAGCATTTT
CASSKPQGPSNQPQHF
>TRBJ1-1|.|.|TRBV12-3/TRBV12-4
TGTGCCAGCAGTTTTAGGGGTCGAGCTTTCTTT
CASSFRGRAFF
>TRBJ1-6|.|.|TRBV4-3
TGCGCCAGCAGCCAAGACCGAGAACTTTCACCCCTCCACTTT
CASSQDRELSPLHF
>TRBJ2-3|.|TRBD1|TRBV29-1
TGCAGCGTTACCGGGACCACAGGGGCAGATACGCAGTATTTT
CSVTGTTGADTQYF
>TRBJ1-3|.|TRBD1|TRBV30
TGTGCCTGGTTGGACAGGGGGCTTATCTCTGGAAACACCATATATTTT
CAWLDRGLISGNTIYF
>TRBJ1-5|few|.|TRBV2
TGTGCCAGCAAGGACACTAGCAATCAGCCCCAGCATTTT
CASKDTSNQPQHF
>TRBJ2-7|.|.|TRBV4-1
TGCGCCAGCAGCCAAGAAGACAGCTACGAGCAGTACTTC
CASSQEDSYEQYF
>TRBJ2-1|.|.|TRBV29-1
TGCAGCGTTACAGGGTTTGAGCAGTTCTTC
CSVTGFEQFF
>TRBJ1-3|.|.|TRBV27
TGTGCCAGCAGTTTAGGTGCGCCGCACTCTGGAAACACCATATATTTT
CASSLGAPHSGNTIYF
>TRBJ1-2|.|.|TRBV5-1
TGCGCCAGCAGCCCCAGGGACGGGGGATATGGCTACACCTTC
CASSPRDGGYGYTF
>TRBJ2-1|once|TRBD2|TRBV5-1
TGCGCCAGCAGCTTGGAACTACTAGCGGGGTCCTACAATGAGCAGTTCTTC
CASSLELLAGSYNEQFF
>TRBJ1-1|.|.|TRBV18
TGTGCCAGCTCACCACCCGCAGGGGATAACACTGAAGCTTTCTTT
CASSPPAGDNTEAFF
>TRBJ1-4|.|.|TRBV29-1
TGCAGCGTTGTTATATCCGGGACTAATGAAAAACTGTTTTTT
CSVVISGTNEKLFF
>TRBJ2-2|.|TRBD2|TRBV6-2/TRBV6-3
TGTGCCAGCAGTTACGGAAGGGCGGGGGGGCCGAACACCGGGGAGCTGTTTTTT
CASSYGRAGGPNTGELFF
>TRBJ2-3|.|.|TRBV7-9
TGTGCCAGCAGCTCATGGGACACTAGCACAGATACGCAGTATTTT
CASSSWDTSTDTQYF
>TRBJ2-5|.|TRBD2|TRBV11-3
TGTGCCAGCAGCCCTAAAGGACTAGCGGGAGGGCCCTGGGAGACCCAGTACTTC
CASSPKGLAGGPWETQYF
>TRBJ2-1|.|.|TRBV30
TGTGCCTGGAGTGTACGGCGGGGAGTGGCTGAGCAGTTCTTC
CAWSVRRGVAEQFF
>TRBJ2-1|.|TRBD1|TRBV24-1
TGTGCCACCAGTGACTTCGGACAGGGGGCCGATGAGCAGTTCTTC
CATSDFGQGADEQFF
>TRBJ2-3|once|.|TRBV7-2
TGTGCCAGCAGCTCCTATGCAGATACGCAGTATTTT
CASSSYADTQYF
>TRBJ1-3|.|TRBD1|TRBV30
TGTGCCTGGAGGACCGGGACAGCTGGAAACACCATATATTTT
CAWRTGTAGNTIYF
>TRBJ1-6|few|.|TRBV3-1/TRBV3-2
TGTGCCAGCAGCCAAATGAGCTCCTATAATTCACCCCTCCACTTT
CASSQMSSYNSPLHF
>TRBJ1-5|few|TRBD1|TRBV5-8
TGTGCCAGCAGCTTGGGACAGGGGGAACAGCCCCAGCATTTT
CASSLGQGEQPQHF
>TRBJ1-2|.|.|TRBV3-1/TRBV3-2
TGTGCCAGCAGCCCCGATGCGGGGAATGGCTACACCTTC
CASSPDAGNGYTF
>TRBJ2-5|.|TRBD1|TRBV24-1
TGTGCCACCAGTGACCACGGGACAGGATACAATCCAGAGACCCAGTACTTC
CATSDHGTGYNPETQYF
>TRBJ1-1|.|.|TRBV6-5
TGTGCCAGCAGCTCCGCGGGCTCCGGGAACACTGAAGCTTTCTTT
CASSSAGSGNTEAFF
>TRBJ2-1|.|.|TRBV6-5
TGTGCCAGCGAATTGACGGGGTACAATGAGCAGTTCTTC
CASELTGYNEQFF
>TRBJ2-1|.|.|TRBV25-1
TGTGCCAGCAGTGCGGTAGCCTACAATGAGCAGTTCTTC
CASSAVAYNEQFF
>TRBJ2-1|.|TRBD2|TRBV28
TGTGCCAGCAGCTTGAGCGGGGTCGCCTACAATGAGCAGTTCTTC
CASSLSGVAYNEQFF
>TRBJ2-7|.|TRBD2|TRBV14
TGTGCCAGCAGCCAAGATCTGAAGTCCGCACGGGGAGGGATCTACGAGCAGTACTTC
CASSQDLKSARGGIYEQYF
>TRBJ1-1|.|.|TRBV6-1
TGTGCCAGCAGTGAAGCGTTCCTTAACACTGAAGCTTTCTTT
CASSEAFLNTEAFF
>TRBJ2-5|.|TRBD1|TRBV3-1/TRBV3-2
TGTGCCAGCAGCCCGGGGACAGGGTGGGGGGAGACCCAGTACTTC
CASSPGTGWGETQYF
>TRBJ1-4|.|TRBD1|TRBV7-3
TGTGCCAGCAGCTTACTCAGGGGGGAAAAACTGTTTTTT
CASSLLRGEKLFF
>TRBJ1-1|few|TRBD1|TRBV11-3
TGTGCCAGCAGCCTTTCCCCAGGACAGGGGCCTGTGGCTTTCTTT
CASSLSPGQGPVAFF
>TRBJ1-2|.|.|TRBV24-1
TGTGCCACCAGTGCCCTTGATGGCTACACCTTC
CATSALDGYTF
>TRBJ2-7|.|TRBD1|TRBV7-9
TGTGCCAGCAGCCCAAGGGGCAGGGGGCGCGAATACGAGCAGTACTTC
CASSPRGRGREYEQYF
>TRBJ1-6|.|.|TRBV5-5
TGTGCCAGCAGCATTATCTCCTATAATTCACCCCTCCACTTT
CASSIISYNSPLHF
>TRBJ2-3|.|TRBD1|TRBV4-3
TGCGCCAGCAGCCATCTACCCGGGACAGGGAGTCCAGATACGCAGTATTTT
CASSHLPGTGSPDTQYF
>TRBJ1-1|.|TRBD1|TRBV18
TGTGCCAGCTCACCACAAGGGACAGAGAACACTGAAGCTTTCTTT
CASSPQGTENTEAFF
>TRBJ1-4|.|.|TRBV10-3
TGTGCCATCAGTGAACTTCAGGGGGAAAAACTGTTTTTT
CAISELQGEKLFF
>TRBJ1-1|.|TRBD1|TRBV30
TGTGCCTGGAGTGTGGGGACAGGGGACTTTTTTTTGAACACTGAAGCTTTCTTT
CAWSVGTGDFFLNTEAFF
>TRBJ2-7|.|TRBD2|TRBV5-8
TGTGCCAGCAGCTTGAATCTAGCGGGGTCTTACGAGCAGTACTTC
CASSLNLAGSYEQYF
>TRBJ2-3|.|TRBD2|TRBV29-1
TGCAGCGTGTCCGCTAGCGGCGTTGGCACAGATACGCAGTATTTT
CSVSASGVGTDTQYF
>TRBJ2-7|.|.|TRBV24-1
TGTGCCACCAGTTTCCCAGGGTCCCACGAGCAGTACTTC
CATSFPGSHEQYF
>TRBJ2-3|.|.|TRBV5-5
TGTGCCAGCAGCTTCGAGGCGGGAGATACGCAGTATTTT
CASSFEAGDTQYF
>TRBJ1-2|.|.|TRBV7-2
TGTGCCAGCAGCTCGAGCCTTAACTATGGCTACACCTTC
CASSSSLNYGYTF
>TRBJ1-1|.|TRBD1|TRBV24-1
TGTGCCACCAGTAGGGGGGACAGCTTGAACACTGAAGCTTTCTTT
CATSRGDSLNTEAFF
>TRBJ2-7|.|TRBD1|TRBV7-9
TGTGCCAGCAGTTCACCGGGACAGACCTACGAGCAGTACTTC
CASSSPGQTYEQYF